This section outlines one T cell receptor (beta chain) sequence together with its context. Its antigen is as yet unknown. The data stem from a study of Ad26.COV2.S vaccination and SARS-CoV-2 variants. Broader study findings: Individuals receiving vaccine had higher spike-specific TCR breadth than placebo recipients did. Substantial response breadth was reportedly seen for spike-specific CD8+ and CD4+ T cells after vaccination.

The CDR3 has 13 amino acids. In germline, CDR1 is SNHLY, CDR2 FYNNEI. V gave up 6 bases and J gave up 5 bases, with 10 bases separating them. Specified treatment: about 20 received Ad26.COV2.S at low or high dose, single or two shots; 5 received placebo; per-sample allocation not given. Collection of samples fell on day 63 after the first vaccine or placebo injection. Repertoires were generated with immunoSEQ multiplex PCR, while TCRdb's copy carries only in-frame clones and drops some. The table has about 350,000 clones, around 88% seen once. The TCR originated in a person aged 18 to 59 who received the Ad26.COV2.S COVID-19 vaccine or a placebo. The material sequenced was peripheral blood, taken in a trial of Ad26.COV2.S vaccine versus placebo. This chain uses TRBV2 with TRBJ2-2, with no clear D. As DNA, the CDR3 is TGTGCCAGCAGCCTAACGCTAACCGGGGAGCTGTTTTTT. Translated: CASSLTLTGELFF.